This T cell receptor beta chain emerged from a study of Ad26.COV2.S vaccination and SARS-CoV-2 variants. TCRdb's table, derived via immunoSEQ multiplex PCR, lists solely in-frame clones and lacks some. The profile shows approximately 410,000 clones, 88% of them singletons. The study, taken as a whole, reports: Similar non-spike TCR breadth was observed in recipients of vaccine and of placebo.

V lost 4 bases to trimming and J lost 15 bases; unmatched junction nucleotides: 8. The CDR3 totals 12 residues. Germline V CDR1 and CDR2: KGHDR, SFDVKD. Treatment specified: 15 to 20 received Ad26.COV2.S at low or high dose, single or two shots; several received placebo; per-sample allocation not given. Collection of the samples took place on day 63 after the first injection of vaccine or placebo. Boston hosted the donor, who was an adult aged 18-55 years. Comments on this clone: Antigen unknown.

This clonotype was sampled from a person between 18 and 59 years old who received the Ad26.COV2.S COVID-19 vaccine or a placebo. The V call is TRBV24-1, the J call TRBJ2-4, with 7 bases matching TRBD1. The input for sequencing was peripheral blood, taken in a trial of Ad26.COV2.S vaccine versus placebo. The CDR3 here is CATSEPQGVPYF. The CDR3 bases are TGTGCCACCAGTGAGCCTCAGGGGGTTCCGTACTTC.